These 9 T cell receptor beta chains originate from one sample sequenced in a study of blood T cell repertoires in COVID-19. Libraries were prepared by immunoSEQ multiplex PCR; TCRdb keeps only in-frame clonotypes and omits some of them. The data hold about 370,000 clones, with around 90% observed a single time. The sample was peripheral blood. The receptors were gathered from a woman aged 25 to 39 with COVID-19, enrolled during active disease.

The rearrangement joins TRBV6-6 to TRBJ2-6; 7 bases are shared with TRBD2. The germline CDR1 and CDR2 sequences are MNHNY and SVGAGI (reference sequence). The CDR3 is made up of 15 amino acids. Trimming took 2 bases from V and 2 from J; bases not matched to a gene: 0. The CDR3 protein is CASSYGGAGANVLTF. In nucleotides, the CDR3 is TGTGCCAGCAGTTACGGGGGGGCTGGGGCCAACGTCCTGACTTTC.

The chain combines TRBV10-3 with TRBJ1-1; 8 bases map to TRBD1. This CDR3 is built from 13 residues. V shed 7 bases, J shed 1 base, and the junction held 2 bases outside the gene matches. Germline loops: CDR1 ENHRY, CDR2 SYGVKD. CDR3 nucleotides: TGTGCCATCACCGGGACAGGGAACACTGAAGCTTTCTTT. As protein: CAITGTGNTEAFF.

CDR3 sequence: CASSYLAGGLSNEQFF. As DNA, the CDR3 is TGTGCCAGCAGTTACCTAGCGGGGGGACTCAGCAATGAGCAGTTCTTC. The chain links TRBV6-5 to TRBJ2-1, with TRBD2 matching over 11 bases. The CDR3 is made up of 16 amino acids. V shed 2 bases, J shed 6 bases, and the junction held 6 bases outside the gene matches. Germline V lookup: CDR1 MNHEY, CDR2 SVGAGI.

The rearrangement joins TRBV27 to TRBJ2-2; 8 bases fit TRBD2. This CDR3 contains 18 residues. V was pared by 7 bases and J by 4 bases, with 17 bases of the junction left unmatched. Germline V gene data show CDR1 as MNHEY and CDR2 as SMNVEV (reference sequence). CDR3: CASNGGLAKGGRTGELFF. The CDR3 DNA reads TGTGCCAGCAACGGAGGACTAGCCAAGGGAGGCCGCACCGGGGAGCTGTTTTTT.

The J gene is TRBJ1-1, the V gene TRBV18; 9 bases line up with TRBD1. This CDR3 comprises 16 residues. The germline gives CDR1 KGHSH, CDR2 LQKENI. With V trimmed by 5 bases and J by 1 base, 8 bases remained unmatched. CDR3 in amino acids: CASSELGQGTNTEAFF. CDR3 DNA: TGTGCCAGCTCAGAGCTAGGACAGGGGACGAACACTGAAGCTTTCTTT.

The V gene is TRBV29-1, the J gene TRBJ1-2; no clear D. The CDR3 sequence is 12 residues long. From germline, CDR1 is SQVTM and CDR2 ANQGSEA. Trimming removed 6 bases at V and 2 bases at J, with 10 bases between. In DNA form, the CDR3 reads TGCAGCGTAGACACTCTAAACTATGGCTACACCTTC. It encodes CSVDTLNYGYTF.

This rearrangement joins TRBV4-3 to TRBJ1-1; no clear D gene. Trimming removed 2 bases at V and 4 bases at J, with 8 bases between. This CDR3 comprises 13 residues. The germline gives CDR1 LGHNA, CDR2 YSLEER. The chain's CDR3 is CASSQFGGTEAFF. In nucleotides, the CDR3 is TGCGCCAGCAGCCAATTCGGTGGCACTGAAGCTTTCTTT.

The chain joins TRBV7-9 to TRBJ1-3; D is ambiguous. Trimming took 1 base from V and 0 from J, leaving 13 bases between them. The germline CDR1 and CDR2 sequences are SEHNR and FQNEAQ (reference sequence). CDR3 size: 17 residues. The CDR3 sequence is CASSLDRSRFSGNTIYF. The CDR3 nucleotides read TGTGCCAGCAGCTTAGACCGGAGCCGGTTCTCTGGAAACACCATATATTTT.

This chain uses TRBV28 with TRBJ2-5; 9 bases match TRBD2. The CDR3 consists of 16 residues. Unmatched junction bases numbered 9, after V lost 3 bases and J lost 4 bases. Germline CDR1 reads MDHEN; CDR2 reads SYDVKM. The CDR3: CASSLERGAGGETQYF. The CDR3 DNA follows: TGTGCCAGCAGTTTGGAGCGGGGGGCTGGGGGAGAGACCCAGTACTTC.